This T cell receptor (beta chain) was identified during a study of T cell responses to AZD1222 COVID-19 vaccine. General study findings and limits: Per reports, nearly half of all spike-specific TCRs target regions that are unmutated in variants. Sampled repertoires all dated from after the peak T cell response.

Germline V gives CDR1 LNHDA, CDR2 SQIVND (reference sequence). The J segment lost 3 bases and the V segment lost 6 bases, leaving 6 bases of the junction unmatched. CDR3 length equals 15 residues. Here immunoSEQ multiplex PCR was the method, and the copy in TCRdb shows in-frame clones only, minus some. This sample has 150,000 to 200,000 clones, with roughly 92% found just once. Turning to this clone: Its antigen remains unidentified.

The sample here was peripheral blood, taken 28 days after the second AZD1222 dose. The V call is TRBV19, the J call TRBJ2-1, with 9 bases fitting TRBD1. The TCR originated in an adult who received the AZD1222 COVID-19 vaccine. The chain's CDR3 is CASRPGQGGYNEQFF. The CDR3 DNA sequence: TGTGCCAGTAGACCGGGACAGGGAGGCTACAATGAGCAGTTCTTC.